This TCR beta chain was captured by sequencing in a study of T cells in tuberculosis (dated by TCRdb to 2017 to 2018). Turning to the overall study: In the study, CD1B tetramers and high-throughput TCR immunosequencing were combined to characterize T cells specific for the mycobacterial lipid antigen glucose monomycolate (GMM). With approximately ten people per group, a South African clinical cohort compared IGRA-negative adolescents, IGRA-positive adolescents with latent tuberculosis, and adults with active tuberculosis. Results and caveats for the whole study, not just this receptor: The smaller NN-distances were partly driven by shorter CDR3-alpha lengths in active tuberculosis patients, and the difference for TCR-beta did not reach statistical significance. Clinical samples were selected based on which cryopreserved specimens were available, and the active tuberculosis cases were adults whereas the controls were adolescents. A classifier using the diverse GMM-specific repertoire reached about 90% accuracy (AUROC roughly 0.9), compared with approximately 73% accuracy using GEM motif frequencies. Smaller mean NN-distances to GMM-specific TCRs were observed in active tuberculosis TCR-alpha repertoires than in IGRA-negative controls, suggesting clonal expansion of GMM-specific TCRs.

Turning to this clone: Its antigen is currently not known. Base qualities are not provided; no much larger clone lies one nucleotide away.

The immunoSEQ multiplex PCR assay was used to generate TCR libraries, with TCR-beta and/or TCR-alpha/delta assays applied to each sample. The Illumina high-throughput platform was used to sequence the amplified TCR libraries. The original pipeline was this. Clustering and dimensionality reduction relied on pairwise TCRdist distances among GMM-specific receptors from T cells that were either sorted ex vivo or expanded in vitro. The score assigned to each clinical repertoire was mean NN-distance, meaning the average TCRdist to the nearest 10% of tetramer-positive reference sequences. GEM TCR motif frequency was calculated as the fraction of unique TCRs that matched known GEM sequences by V/J usage and CDR3 length. Active tuberculosis was classified by linear discriminant analysis with leave-one-out cross-validation, implemented in scikit-learn. TCRdb's version of the immuneACCESS table is confined to in-frame rearrangements and falls short of the full clone set. An unresolved V gene accounts for under half of the shortfall where checked; the remainder is of unknown origin. That table gives V, J and clone size, and the DNA gave D and trimming. The sample table contains tens of thousands of clones; only one count was recorded for 90% to 95% of them. The ten largest clones take up around 7% of the sample.

Deletion took 2 bases off V and 5 bases off J, with a span of 12 bases between the germline ends. The CDR3, cysteine through phenylalanine, is 15 amino acids long. The kept DNA is CDR3 alone, 45 bases in frame from the first base. Looking up the germline V gene (reference sequence) yields CDR1 MNHEY and CDR2 SMNVEV. At study entry, a tuberculin skin test and the QuantiFERON-TB GOLD In-Tube IGRA were used to screen adolescents for latent tuberculosis infection. Unsorted cryopreserved PBMC were immunosequenced, covering on average approximately 100,000 T cells per clinical donor. Eleven high schools in the Worcester region of the Western Cape, South Africa, served as enrollment sites for adolescents aged 12 to 18 years. Roughly 10 adolescents infected with M. tuberculosis and approximately 10 uninfected adolescents were chosen and matched for age and sex. PBMC from adolescents were isolated by density centrifugation from freshly drawn heparinized blood and were then cryopreserved.

The specimen sequenced was PBMCs. The rearranged segments are TRBV27 and TRBJ2-2; TRBD2 is perhaps the D gene, given 6 matching bases. The receptor comes from a donor between 5 and 29 years old with latent tuberculosis or without tuberculosis infection. The nucleotide sequence reads TGTGCCAGCAGTTTAAGGGACTGGAGGACCGGGGAGCTGTTTTTT. Translation gives CASSLRDWRTGELFF.